The 32 T cell receptor beta chains given below trace back to one sample, sequenced in a study of cytomegalovirus exposure and HLA in healthy donors. Here immunoSEQ multiplex PCR was the method, and the copy in TCRdb shows in-frame clones only, minus some. The table has around 240,000 clones, 85% to 90% seen once. The sequenced sample consisted of PBMCs. These receptors were obtained from a woman under 30 in good health and CMV-seronegative.

This clone was seen a single time. The rearrangement uses TRBV10-1 and TRBJ1-4; 8 bases are a match to TRBD1. The CDR3 spans 13 residues. J gave up 7 bases and V 4 bases, and 2 bases lay outside the gene matches. In germline, CDR1 is WNHNN, CDR2 SYGVQD (reference sequence). This chain's CDR3 is CASSGQGSEKLFF. The CDR3 DNA reads TGCGCCAGCAGTGGACAGGGGAGTGAAAAACTGTTTTTT.

The CDR3 here is CASSRRTSGGPSSYNEQFF. The CDR3 DNA reads TGTGCCAGCAGTCGCCGGACTAGCGGGGGGCCGAGCTCCTACAATGAGCAGTTCTTC. The V and J genes are TRBV28 and TRBJ2-1, with TRBD2 identical over 14 bases. Trimming took 5 bases from V and 0 from J; bases not matched to a gene: 9. CDR3 size: 19 residues. From germline, CDR1 is MDHEN and CDR2 SYDVKM.

This clone was counted a single time. The genes are TRBV2 and TRBJ2-3; 8 nucleotides agree with TRBD2. The CDR3 is 15 amino acids. From germline, CDR1 is SNHLY and CDR2 FYNNEI. V lost 4 bases, J lost 5 bases, and 8 bases stayed unmatched. CDR3 in amino acids: CASSVSGREGDTQYF. The CDR3 DNA reads as TGTGCCAGCAGTGTTTCTGGACGGGAGGGAGATACGCAGTATTTT.

This chain links TRBV4-3 with TRBJ1-1, with TRBD1 as a possible D gene (6 bases). Germline values: CDR1 LGHNA, CDR2 YSLEER. V was cut by 3 bases and J by 0 bases, with 11 bases left in between. The CDR3 consists of 15 residues. CDR3 coding DNA: TGCGCCAGCAGCCACCCGGGACAAGTGAACACTGAAGCTTTCTTT. Translated, it gives CASSHPGQVNTEAFF.

In this sample, this clone turned up once. The CDR3 coding sequence is TGTGCCAGCAGCTCCCGACTAGCGGGGGGTGCCTACGAGCAGTACGTC. Protein: CASSSRLAGGAYEQYV. V gene TRBV11-2 combines with J gene TRBJ2-7, with 13 bases that match TRBD2. The V and J ends lost 4 bases and 2 bases, in that order; junction bases with no gene match: 5. CDR1 is SGHAT and CDR2 is FQNNGV in the germline V gene. The CDR3 covers 16 residues.

This clone appeared a few times. The J gene is TRBJ1-1, the V gene TRBV30; D is undetermined. CDR3 length equals 13 residues. From germline, CDR1 is GTSNPN and CDR2 SVGIG (reference sequence). The V gene lost 0 bases and the J gene lost 7 bases, with 12 bases spanning the gap. CDR3 loop: CAWSVSTASEAFF. CDR3 DNA: TGTGCCTGGAGTGTAAGTACAGCAAGTGAAGCTTTCTTT.

This clone has just one count. The chain carries TRBV28 and TRBJ1-6; TRBD1 matches at 9 bases. The CDR3 has 15 residues. Germline V gene sequence: CDR1 MDHEN, CDR2 SYDVKM. The J segment lost 6 bases and the V segment lost 7 bases, leaving 7 bases of the junction unmatched. This CDR3 is CASIGTGNANSPLHF. The CDR3 DNA sequence: TGTGCCAGCATCGGGACAGGGAACGCTAATTCACCCCTCCACTTT.

The CDR3 DNA is TGCGCCAGCAGCGTCAGAGGGGGAGATACGCAGTATTTT. This translates into CASSVRGGDTQYF. V usage is TRBV4-1 and J usage is TRBJ2-3; possibly TRBD1 for D (6 bases). Germline-derived CDR1 and CDR2 are MGHRA and YSYEKL. V was shortened by 5 bases and J by 5 bases, with 11 bases between the two germline ends. The CDR3 consists of 13 residues.

The chain links TRBV28 to TRBJ2-7; the match to TRBD1 covers 7 bases. Germline V gene lookup returns CDR1 MDHEN and CDR2 SYDVKM. CDR3 length: 12 residues. Unmatched junction bases numbered 2, after V lost 4 bases and J lost 5 bases. The CDR3 spells CASSSQGNEQYF. The CDR3 coding sequence is TGTGCCAGCAGTTCACAGGGGAACGAGCAGTACTTC.

This chain joins TRBV4-1 and TRBJ2-5; 9 bases map to TRBD1. V trimming: 3 bases; J trimming: 3 bases; junction bases outside the gene matches: 5. The CDR3 length is 15 residues. CDR1 and CDR2 from the germline V gene are MGHRA and YSYEKL. The CDR3 here is CASSHLTGGEETQYF. CDR3 DNA sequence: TGCGCCAGCAGCCACCTGACAGGGGGAGAAGAGACCCAGTACTTC.

The chain employs TRBV4-3 and TRBJ2-7; 9 positions agree with TRBD1. Germline CDR1 LGHNA, CDR2 YSLEER. V was pared by 3 bases and J by 7 bases, with 10 bases of the junction left unmatched. This CDR3 has 15 residues. The CDR3 protein is CASSQGTGWMEEQYF. CDR3 in DNA: TGCGCCAGCAGCCAGGGGACAGGGTGGATGGAAGAGCAGTACTTC.

This chain joins TRBV7-2 and TRBJ2-1, with 10 bases fitting TRBD2. Germline CDR1 is SGHTA and CDR2 is FQGNSA. V shed 3 bases and J 3 bases; nucleotides not matched to a gene: 5. CDR3 size: 16 residues. The CDR3 spells CASSFQTSGYYNEQFF. CDR3 nucleotides: TGTGCCAGCAGCTTCCAGACTAGCGGGTACTACAATGAGCAGTTCTTC.

This sequence joins TRBV19 and TRBJ1-1; D uncertain. The CDR3 has 15 residues. Deletions cut 8 bases from V and 4 bases from J, with 20 bases between. Germline V gene lookup returns CDR1 LNHDA and CDR2 SQIVND (reference sequence). CDR3 in amino acids: CASGIKDAGSTEAFF. DNA for the CDR3: TGTGCCAGTGGAATAAAGGACGCGGGGAGCACTGAAGCTTTCTTT.

The genes are TRBV14 and TRBJ1-4; 8 bases agree with TRBD1. J was trimmed by 5 bases and V by 4 bases; bases with no gene match: 9. CDR1 is SGHDN, CDR2 FVKESK, per germline. CDR3 size: 16 residues. CDR3 loop: CASSLRGRGFNEKLFF. CDR3 DNA: TGTGCCAGCAGCCTCAGGGGGCGAGGGTTCAATGAAAAACTGTTTTTT.

The J gene is TRBJ2-5, the V gene TRBV7-8; tentatively, D is TRBD2 (7 bases). Germline-derived CDR1 and CDR2 are SGHVS and FQNEAQ. This CDR3 is 16 amino acids long. The germline V and J ends were trimmed by 5 bases and 5 bases, with 21 bases remaining between them. The CDR3 sequence is CASSPAGARTGETQYF. CDR3 nucleotides: TGTGCCAGCAGCCCGGCGGGGGCGCGGACCGGCGAGACCCAGTACTTC.

The chain is built from TRBV27 and TRBJ2-3, with 11 nucleotides matching TRBD2. With 5 bases clipped from V and 2 bases from J, the junction kept 6 bases outside the gene matches. Germline assignment: CDR1 MNHEY and CDR2 SMNVEV (reference sequence). The CDR3 spans 16 residues. The CDR3 spells CASSTRLAGYTDTQYF. In DNA form, the CDR3 reads TGTGCCAGCAGTACACGACTAGCGGGATACACAGATACGCAGTATTTT.

This clone appeared once. The chain recombines TRBV27 with TRBJ1-6; 9 bases map to TRBD1. Germline CDR1 and CDR2: MNHEY and SMNVEV (reference sequence). CDR3 size: 15 residues. V was clipped by 5 bases and J by 9 bases; unmatched bases: 8. CDR3 sequence reads: CASSPWDRVRSPLHF. The CDR3 DNA is TGTGCCAGCAGTCCTTGGGACAGGGTCCGTTCACCCCTCCACTTT.

This chain connects TRBV5-4 to TRBJ2-5; 7 bases line up with TRBD1. This CDR3 is built from 14 residues. The V gene end was trimmed by 1 base and the J gene end by 4 bases; junction bases not matched to a gene: 4. Germline V CDR1 and CDR2: SGHNT, YYREEE (reference sequence). Written as DNA, the CDR3 is TGTGCCAGCAGCTTGTTCCCAGGGGGAGAGACCCAGTACTTC. Translation: CASSLFPGGETQYF. The variable domain in full, with the rest retrieved from reference TRBV5-4 and TRBJ2-5, is ETGVTQSPTHLIKTRGQQVTLRCSSQSGHNTVSWYQQALGQGPQFIFQYYREEENGRGNFPPRFSGLQFPNYSSELNVNALELDDSALYLCASSLFPGGETQYFGPGTRLLVL.

In DNA form, the CDR3 reads TGTGCCAGCAGGACCAGCGGGGGGAATGAGCAGTTCTTC. This translates into CASRTSGGNEQFF. The chain is built from TRBV11-2 and TRBJ2-1; 9 bases line up with TRBD2. The germline CDR1 and CDR2 sequences are SGHAT and FQNNGV. The J segment lost 7 bases and the V segment lost 6 bases, leaving 4 bases of the junction unmatched. There are 13 residues in the CDR3.

The V call is TRBV7-9, the J call TRBJ2-7; no firm D call. The CDR3 is 14 residues long. The V and J ends lost 6 bases and 0 bases respectively, with 12 bases between them. Germline assignment: CDR1 SEHNR and CDR2 FQNEAQ (reference sequence). The CDR3 region has the DNA TGTGCCAGCAGTCGCGCCGAGGCCTCCTACGAGCAGTACTTC. Encoded protein: CASSRAEASYEQYF.

The chain recombines TRBV2 with TRBJ2-3, with 8 bases aligning to TRBD1. The CDR3 is 15 amino acids. The germline CDR1 and CDR2 sequences are SNHLY and FYNNEI. Germline trimming cut 6 bases from V and 4 bases from J; bases unmatched to any gene: 9. CDR3 nucleotides: TGTGCCAGCAGCCCCGACAGGGGTCAAGCAGATACGCAGTATTTT. This translates into CASSPDRGQADTQYF.

This chain joins TRBV10-1 and TRBJ2-3, with D tentatively TRBD1 (5 bases). Germline-derived CDR1 and CDR2 are WNHNN and SYGVQD (reference sequence). The CDR3 has 12 amino acids. Trimming removed 9 bases from V and 0 bases from J, with 7 bases in between. CDR3 DNA: TGCGCCAGGGACACTAGCACAGATACGCAGTATTTT. Protein: CARDTSTDTQYF.

This rearrangement joins TRBV6-5 to TRBJ1-2; TRBD1 aligns across 7 bases. Looked up from germline, CDR1 is MNHEY and CDR2 is SVGAGI. Trimming at V came to 4 bases and at J to 6 bases, leaving 8 bases not matched to a gene. This CDR3 has 14 residues. The CDR3 region is CASSSGTERNGYTF. The CDR3 coding sequence is TGTGCCAGCAGTTCGGGGACAGAACGAAATGGCTACACCTTC.

The CDR3 nucleotides are TGTGCCAGCAGCTTAAGCGGGGGGAGAACAGATACGCAGTATTTT. This translates into CASSLSGGRTDTQYF. The V call is TRBV11-1, the J call TRBJ2-3, with 9 positions matching TRBD2. Germline V lookup: CDR1 SGHAT, CDR2 FQDESV (reference sequence). This CDR3 region has 15 residues. Trimming removed 2 bases from V and 3 bases from J; junction bases left unmatched: 3. Variable domain in full (rest from reference TRBV11-1 and TRBJ2-3): EAEVAQSPRYKITEKSQAVAFWCDPISGHATLYWYRQILGQGPELLVQFQDESVVDDSQLPKDRFSAERLKGVDSTLKIQPAELGDSAMYLCASSLSGGRTDTQYFGPGTRLTVL.

A word on this clone: Different DNA sequences within this sample yield the same CDR3. The chain recombines TRBV18 with TRBJ1-1, with 8 bases lining up with TRBD1. CDR3 length: 14 residues. CDR1 is KGHSH, CDR2 LQKENI, per germline. J was trimmed by 4 bases and V by 2 bases; bases with no gene match: 3. In DNA, the CDR3 is TGTGCCAGCTCACCAGACAGGGGAGGCACTGAAGCTTTCTTT. This encodes CASSPDRGGTEAFF.

This clone was counted only a few times. The chain links TRBV12-5 to TRBJ1-2; 10 nucleotides match TRBD1. Germline values: CDR1 LGHNT, CDR2 FRNRAP. The length of the CDR3 is 17 residues. The trim removed 4 bases at V and 8 bases at J, leaving 16 bases unmatched. The CDR3 DNA follows: TGTGCTAGTGGTTCGTCCGGGGACAGGGGCCCTTGGGGGGGCTACACCTTC. This encodes CASGSSGDRGPWGGYTF.

This clone was observed a handful of times. The chain couples TRBV30 to TRBJ1-2; 8 bases agree with TRBD1. The CDR3 extends over 11 amino acids. Germline V lookup: CDR1 GTSNPN, CDR2 SVGIG (reference sequence). CDR3 bases: TGTGCTGGACAGGGCTCTCTAGGCTACACCTTC. Translating it yields CAGQGSLGYTF.

V gene TRBV7-9 combines with J gene TRBJ2-7; 10 bases map to TRBD2. The germline V gene has CDR1 SEHNR and CDR2 FQNEAQ (reference sequence). CDR3 length: 16 residues. V lost 0 bases and J lost 5; bases outside the gene matches: 7. The CDR3 loop is CASSLAGVAGGHEQYF. The DNA for the CDR3 is TGTGCCAGCAGCTTAGCTGGGGTAGCGGGGGGCCACGAGCAGTACTTC.

The chain uses TRBV15 and TRBJ2-1; D gene unclear. The CDR3 runs to 13 residues. Germline V gene data show CDR1 as LNHNV and CDR2 as YYDKDF (reference sequence). Trimming took off 0 bases at V and 6 bases at J, with 6 bases between the two ends. DNA for the CDR3: TGTGCCACCAGCAGAGAGGGCAGCAATGAGCAGTTCTTC. Translating it yields CATSREGSNEQFF.

The chain employs TRBV6-5 and TRBJ1-4; possibly TRBD1 for D (6 bases). Germline V gene data show CDR1 as MNHEY and CDR2 as SVGAGI. V gave up 6 bases and J gave up 12 bases, with 14 bases separating them. This CDR3 contains 12 residues. CDR3 DNA sequence: TGTGCCAGCAGCCCCGTGGGGGGGCAACTGTTTTTT. Encoded protein: CASSPVGGQLFF.

V gene TRBV4-1 combines with J gene TRBJ2-6; possible D gene TRBD1, 6 bases. Trimming took 1 base from V and 0 from J, leaving 10 bases between them. CDR1 MGHRA and CDR2 YSYEKL come from the germline V gene. The CDR3 runs 17 residues. CDR3 coding DNA: TGCGCCAGCAGCCAAGCTAGGACAGTCTCTGGGGCCAACGTCCTGACTTTC. Translated: CASSQARTVSGANVLTF.

The sample holds one count of this clone. The rearrangement links TRBV27 to TRBJ1-4; no firm D call. CDR1 MNHEY and CDR2 SMNVEV come from the germline V gene (reference sequence). The germline V and J ends were trimmed by 7 bases and 4 bases, with 13 bases remaining between them. The CDR3 is made up of 14 amino acids. The CDR3 nucleotides are TGTGCCAGCATGGCAAGCGGGATTAATGAAAAACTGTTTTTT. Its translation is CASMASGINEKLFF.